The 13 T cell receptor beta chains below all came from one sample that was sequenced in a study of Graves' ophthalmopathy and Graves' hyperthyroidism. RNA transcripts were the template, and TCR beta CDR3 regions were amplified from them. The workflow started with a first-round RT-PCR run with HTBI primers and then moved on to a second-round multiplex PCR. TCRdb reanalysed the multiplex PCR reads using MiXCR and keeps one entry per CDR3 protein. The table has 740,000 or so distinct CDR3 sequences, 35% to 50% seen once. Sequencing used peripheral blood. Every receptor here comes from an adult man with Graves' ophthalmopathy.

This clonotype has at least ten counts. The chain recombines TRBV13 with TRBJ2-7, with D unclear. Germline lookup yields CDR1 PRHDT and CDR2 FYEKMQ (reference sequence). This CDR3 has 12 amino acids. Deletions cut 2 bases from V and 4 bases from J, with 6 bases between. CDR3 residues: CASSLHGYEQYF. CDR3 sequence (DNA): TGTGCCAGCAGCTTACATGGGTACGAGCAGTACTTC.

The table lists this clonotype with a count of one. This chain's CDR3 is CSSPYGGSAYEQYF. For the CDR3, the DNA is TGCAGTTCACCCTACGGGGGCTCTGCCTACGAGCAGTACTTC. The V call is TRBV20-1, the J call TRBJ2-7; D tentatively fits TRBD1 or TRBD2 (6 bases each). CDR3 length: 14 residues. From germline, CDR1 is DFQATT and CDR2 SNEGSKA (reference sequence). Trimming took 8 bases from V and 2 from J, leaving 19 bases between them.

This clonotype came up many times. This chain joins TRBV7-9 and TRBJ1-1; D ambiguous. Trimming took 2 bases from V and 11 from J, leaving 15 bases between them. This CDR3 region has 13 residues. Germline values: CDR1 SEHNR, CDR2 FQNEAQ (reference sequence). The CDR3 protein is CASSLNIMTEAFF. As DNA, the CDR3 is TGTGCCAGCAGCTTAAATATCATGACCGAGGCTTTCTTT.

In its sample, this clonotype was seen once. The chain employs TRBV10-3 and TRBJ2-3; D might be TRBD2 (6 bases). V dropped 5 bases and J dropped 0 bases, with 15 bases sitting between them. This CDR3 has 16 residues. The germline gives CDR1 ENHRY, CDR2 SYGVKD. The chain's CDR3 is CAISYTGTPSTDTQYF. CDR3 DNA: TGTGCCATCAGTTATACCGGGACTCCTAGCACAGATACGCAGTATTTT.

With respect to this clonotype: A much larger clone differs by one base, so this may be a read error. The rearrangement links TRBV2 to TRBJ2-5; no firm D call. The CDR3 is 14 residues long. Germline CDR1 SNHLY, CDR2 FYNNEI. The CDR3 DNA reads TGTGCCGGCAGTGAAGCGTTTGGCGGCTGGTCCCAGTACTTC. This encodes CAGSEAFGGWSQYF. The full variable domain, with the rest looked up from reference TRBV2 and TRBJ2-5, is EPEVTQTPSHQVTQMGQEVILRCVPISNHLYFYWYRQILGQKVEFLVSFYNNEISEKSEIFDDQFSVERPDGSNFTLKIRSTKLEDSAMYFCAGSEAFGGWSQYFGPGTRLLVL.

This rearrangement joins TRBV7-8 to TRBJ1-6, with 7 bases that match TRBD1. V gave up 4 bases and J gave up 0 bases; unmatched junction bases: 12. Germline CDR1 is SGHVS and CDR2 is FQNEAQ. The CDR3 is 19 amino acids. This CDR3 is CASSYHRTGSSSYNSPLHF. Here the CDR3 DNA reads TGTGCCAGCAGCTACCATCGGACAGGCTCGAGCTCCTATAATTCACCCCTCCACTTT.

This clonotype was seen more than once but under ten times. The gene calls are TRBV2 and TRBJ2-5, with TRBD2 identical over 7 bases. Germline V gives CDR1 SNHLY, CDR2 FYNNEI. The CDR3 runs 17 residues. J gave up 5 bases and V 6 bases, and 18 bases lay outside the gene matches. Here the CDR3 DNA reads TGTGCCAGCAGCCAAGATCTACCCCAGCGGGAATTGGAGACCCAGTACTTC. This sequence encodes CASSQDLPQRELETQYF.

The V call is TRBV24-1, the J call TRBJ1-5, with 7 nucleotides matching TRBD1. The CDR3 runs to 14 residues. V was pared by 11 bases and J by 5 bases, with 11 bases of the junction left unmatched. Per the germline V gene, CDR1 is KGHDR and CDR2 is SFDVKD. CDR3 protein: CASLMDRYDQPQHF. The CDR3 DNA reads TGTGCCAGCCTGATGGACAGGTATGATCAGCCCCAGCATTTT.

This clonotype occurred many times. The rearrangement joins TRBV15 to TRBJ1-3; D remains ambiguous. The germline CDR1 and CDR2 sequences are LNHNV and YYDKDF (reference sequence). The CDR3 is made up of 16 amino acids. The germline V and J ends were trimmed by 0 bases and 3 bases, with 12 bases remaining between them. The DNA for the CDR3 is TGTGCCACCAGCAGAGATCCGAGGGCTCTTGGAAACACCATATATTTT. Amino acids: CATSRDPRALGNTIYF.

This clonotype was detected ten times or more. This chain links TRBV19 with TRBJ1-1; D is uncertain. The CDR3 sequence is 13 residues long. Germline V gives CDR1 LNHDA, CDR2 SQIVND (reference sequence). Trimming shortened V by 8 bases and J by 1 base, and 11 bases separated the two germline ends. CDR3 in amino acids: CASSGRTNTEAFF. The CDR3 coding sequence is TGTGCCAGTTCGGGCAGGACGAACACTGAAGCTTTCTTT.

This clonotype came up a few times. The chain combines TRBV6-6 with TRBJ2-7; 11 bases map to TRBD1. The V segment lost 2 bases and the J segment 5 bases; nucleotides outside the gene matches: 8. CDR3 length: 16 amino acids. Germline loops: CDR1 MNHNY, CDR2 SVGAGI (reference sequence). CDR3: CASSYRPDRGPDEQYF. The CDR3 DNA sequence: TGTGCCAGCAGTTACCGACCGGACAGGGGGCCTGACGAGCAGTACTTC.

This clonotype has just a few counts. This chain's CDR3 is CASRVDRGPYGYTF. The CDR3 DNA is TGTGCCAGCAGAGTCGACAGGGGACCCTATGGCTACACCTTC. The chain uses TRBV25-1 and TRBJ1-2, with 8 positions matching TRBD1. Trimming cost V 6 bases and J 4 bases; bases outside gene matches: 7. Looked up from germline, CDR1 is MGHDK and CDR2 is SYGVNS. The CDR3 consists of 14 residues.

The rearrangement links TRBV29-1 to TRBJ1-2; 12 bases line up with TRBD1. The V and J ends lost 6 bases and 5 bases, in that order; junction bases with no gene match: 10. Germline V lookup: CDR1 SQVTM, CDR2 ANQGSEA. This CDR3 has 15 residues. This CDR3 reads CSVGTGGAKGYGYTF. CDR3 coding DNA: TGCAGCGTGGGGACAGGGGGCGCTAAGGGTTATGGCTACACCTTC.